The rows below give T cell receptor beta chains drawn from one sample of a study of blood T cell repertoires in COVID-19. Assay used: immunoSEQ multiplex PCR; TCRdb lists only in-frame clones, some missing. The sample lists roughly 210,000 clones, around 80% occurring once. Sample: peripheral blood. These receptors were taken from a woman at least 80 years old with COVID-19, enrolled during active disease. CDR3s include the opening cysteine and the closing phenylalanine or tryptophan. The D gene is left open where the match is weak. Not every row has a clone size; where given, it reads once, few, many or a size class.

v_gene	abundance	j_gene	d_gene	len	CDR3aa	CDR3nt
TRBV6-6	few	TRBJ1-1	TRBD1	12	CASSRGDREAFF	TGTGCCAGCAGTCGAGGGGACAGGGAAGCTTTCTTT
TRBV7-3	once	TRBJ2-1	.	14	CASSPQAAGNEQFF	TGTGCCAGCAGCCCCCAGGCCGCGGGCAATGAGCAGTTCTTC
TRBV10-3	few	TRBJ2-1	TRBD2	12	CAVTSGNNEQFF	TGTGCCGTGACTAGCGGGAACAATGAGCAGTTCTTC
TRBV4-2	once	TRBJ1-3	.	16	CASSPFPPGGGNTIYF	TGTGCCAGCAGCCCCTTCCCCCCAGGTGGTGGAAACACCATATATTTT
TRBV5-1	.	TRBJ1-6	.	19	CASSLWFGLGGYNGSPLHF	TGCGCCAGCAGCTTGTGGTTTGGACTAGGGGGATATAATGGGTCACCCCTCCACTTT
TRBV2	.	TRBJ1-4	.	15	CASSEGGGVVEKLFF	TGTGCCAGCAGTGAAGGGGGCGGGGTGGTGGAAAAACTGTTTTTT
TRBV6-5	few	TRBJ1-2	.	13	CASSYPGNYGYTF	TGTGCCAGCAGTTACCCGGGTAACTATGGCTACACCTTC
TRBV19	.	TRBJ1-5	TRBD1	15	CASSLRQGIDQPQHF	TGTGCCAGTAGTCTCAGACAGGGCATTGATCAGCCCCAGCATTTT
TRBV6-5	once	TRBJ1-1	.	13	CASRETARLEAFF	TGTGCCAGCAGAGAGACAGCTCGCCTTGAAGCTTTCTTT
TRBV12-3/TRBV12-4	.	TRBJ1-5	.	11	CASTQGGPQHF	TGTGCCAGCACCCAAGGAGGGCCCCAGCATTTT
TRBV19	.	TRBJ1-4	.	15	CASSAQGSANEKLFF	TGTGCCAGTAGTGCGCAGGGGAGCGCTAATGAAAAACTGTTTTTT
TRBV7-2	.	TRBJ2-5	.	16	CASSLKAASEKETQYF	TGTGCCAGCAGCTTAAAGGCAGCCAGCGAAAAAGAGACCCAGTACTTC
TRBV6-5	.	TRBJ1-2	.	14	CASIPGWGNYGYTF	TGTGCCAGCATCCCGGGATGGGGTAACTATGGCTACACCTTC
TRBV29-1	.	TRBJ2-1	TRBD2	14	CSVGLAGVRNEQFF	TGCAGCGTCGGACTAGCGGGGGTTCGCAATGAGCAGTTCTTC
TRBV28	.	TRBJ1-4	.	16	CASSFLDSTTNEKLFF	TGTGCCAGCAGTTTCCTGGACAGTACAACTAATGAAAAACTGTTTTTT
TRBV5-1	.	TRBJ1-2	TRBD1	15	CASSEQGEGGYGYTF	TGCGCCAGCAGCGAACAGGGGGAGGGCGGCTATGGCTACACCTTC
TRBV4-1	.	TRBJ1-3	.	15	CASSQGEGSGNTIYF	TGCGCCAGCAGCCAAGGCGAGGGTTCCGGAAACACCATATATTTT
TRBV18	.	TRBJ1-1	.	14	CASSPNQGNTEAFF	TGTGCCAGCTCACCAAATCAGGGTAACACTGAAGCTTTCTTT
TRBV28	.	TRBJ1-5	TRBD1	15	CASTTRQGNSQPQHF	TGTGCCAGCACCACTAGACAGGGTAATAGTCAGCCCCAGCATTTT
TRBV6-5	.	TRBJ1-2	.	14	CASITQGNVDGYTF	TGTGCCAGCATCACCCAGGGCAACGTAGATGGCTACACCTTC
TRBV30	.	TRBJ1-5	.	15	CAWSVRGQLNQPQHF	TGTGCCTGGAGTGTAAGGGGCCAGTTGAATCAGCCCCAGCATTTT
TRBV5-1	.	TRBJ2-5	.	14	CASRRDLLLETQYF	TGCGCCAGCAGGAGGGACTTATTACTGGAGACCCAGTACTTC
TRBV19	.	TRBJ2-3	TRBD2	14	CASQTSGNTDTQYF	TGTGCCAGCCAGACTAGCGGGAACACAGATACGCAGTATTTT
TRBV6-4	.	TRBJ2-1	TRBD1	15	CASSIQGAHGNEQFF	TGTGCCAGCAGCATACAGGGGGCCCATGGGAATGAGCAGTTCTTC
TRBV7-9	.	TRBJ1-5	.	18	CASSLYASGDGRYQPQHF	TGTGCCAGCAGCTTATACGCGAGCGGGGACGGAAGATATCAGCCCCAGCATTTT
TRBV14	.	TRBJ1-6	.	13	CASSTGFNSPLHF	TGTGCCAGCAGTACGGGTTTCAATTCACCCCTCCACTTT
TRBV4-3	.	TRBJ1-4	TRBD1	15	CASSQEIGTGEKLFF	TGCGCCAGCAGCCAAGAGATAGGGACAGGTGAAAAACTGTTTTTT
TRBV7-9	.	TRBJ2-5	.	14	CASSFDRSQETQYF	TGTGCCAGCAGCTTCGACAGGTCCCAAGAGACCCAGTACTTC
TRBV18	few	TRBJ1-2	.	13	CASSPEPIYGYTF	TGTGCCAGCTCACCCGAGCCCATCTATGGCTACACCTTC
TRBV9	.	TRBJ1-3	.	17	CASSPGDGRFTGNTIYF	TGTGCCAGCAGCCCGGGGGACGGACGATTTACTGGAAACACCATATATTTT
TRBV7-9	.	TRBJ2-5	.	14	CASSGGTLLGTQYF	TGTGCCAGCAGCGGAGGGACGCTGCTCGGGACCCAGTACTTC
TRBV6-5	.	TRBJ2-7	TRBD1	14	CASRRQGGTYEQYF	TGTGCCAGCCGGAGACAGGGGGGGACCTACGAGCAGTACTTC
TRBV3-1/TRBV3-2	.	TRBJ1-1	.	15	CASSQMGGRGTEAFF	TGTGCCAGCAGCCAGATGGGGGGTCGGGGGACTGAAGCTTTCTTT
TRBV28	.	TRBJ1-2	.	13	CASSLSGASGYTF	TGTGCCAGCAGTTTATCAGGGGCCTCTGGCTACACCTTC
TRBV3-1/TRBV3-2	.	TRBJ1-1	.	13	CASSRIEGSEAFF	TGTGCCAGCAGCCGGATCGAGGGTTCTGAAGCTTTCTTT
TRBV10-3	.	TRBJ1-2	TRBD1	15	CAISAGQGEDYGYTF	TGTGCCATCAGCGCGGGACAGGGGGAGGACTATGGCTACACCTTC
TRBV2	.	TRBJ1-1	TRBD1	15	CASSRGPTMNTEAFF	TGTGCCAGCAGCAGGGGGCCGACTATGAACACTGAAGCTTTCTTT
TRBV5-1	.	TRBJ1-2	TRBD1	13	CASSRDRVSGYTF	TGCGCCAGCAGCCGAGACAGGGTTAGTGGCTACACCTTC
TRBV7-6	.	TRBJ2-1	.	16	CASGFLSGREGGEQFF	TGTGCCAGCGGTTTCCTATCGGGCCGGGAAGGTGGTGAGCAGTTCTTC
TRBV5-1	.	TRBJ2-1	.	15	CASSFGLANYNEQFF	TGCGCCAGCAGCTTCGGGCTAGCGAACTACAATGAGCAGTTCTTC
TRBV10-1	.	TRBJ1-1	.	15	CASSALGGENTEAFF	TGCGCCAGCAGTGCTTTAGGGGGGGAAAACACTGAAGCTTTCTTT
TRBV6-5	.	TRBJ1-2	TRBD1	14	CASTSGGTGNGYTF	TGTGCCAGCACCTCAGGCGGGACAGGGAATGGCTACACCTTC
TRBV24-1	.	TRBJ2-1	TRBD1	21	CATSGSLGTGNPIRSYNEQFF	TGTGCCACCAGTGGAAGTTTAGGGACAGGGAATCCCATTAGGTCCTACAATGAGCAGTTCTTC
TRBV4-2	.	TRBJ2-7	.	13	CASSPGTRYEQYF	TGTGCCAGCAGCCCCGGGACAAGATACGAGCAGTACTTC
TRBV12-3/TRBV12-4	.	TRBJ1-1	.	12	CASSFGRPEAFF	TGTGCCAGCAGTTTCGGTCGCCCTGAAGCTTTCTTT
TRBV7-5	.	TRBJ1-4	.	17	CARSLRTGAWTNEKLFF	TGTGCCAGAAGCTTAAGGACAGGGGCTTGGACTAATGAAAAACTGTTTTTT
TRBV28	.	TRBJ2-2	TRBD1	16	CASSLLGQGKTGELFF	TGTGCCAGCAGTTTACTAGGACAGGGTAAAACCGGGGAGCTGTTTTTT
TRBV19	many	TRBJ1-5	.	13	CASTTGGEQPQHF	TGTGCCAGTACCACGGGGGGGGAACAGCCCCAGCATTTT
TRBV5-6	.	TRBJ1-1	.	15	CASSLVSSRSTEAFF	TGTGCCAGCAGCTTGGTATCCTCCCGGAGCACTGAAGCTTTCTTT
TRBV11-2	.	TRBJ1-2	.	14	CASRAGWQGVGYTF	TGTGCCAGCAGGGCCGGCTGGCAGGGCGTCGGCTACACCTTC